The 30 T cell receptor beta chains below come from one sample, sequenced in a study of OX40 agonist ivuxolimab in advanced cancers. The library was built by means of the immunoSEQ multiplex PCR assay. Here the immuneACCESS table is served through TCRdb, limited to in-frame sequences with V and J called. Missing clones are a known gap in these copies; in checked studies unresolved V genes cover under half, and the rest lacks a known reason. The sample table holds some 41,000 clones, of which around nine tenths were seen once. The ten largest clones capture approximately 12% of the sample. Sequencing used CD4+ or CD8+ T cells sorted from blood, obtained in a trial of the OX40 agonist ivuxolimab. The receptors derive from an adult with an advanced solid tumor such as melanoma, head and neck, liver or kidney cancer.

The rearrangement links TRBV7-9 to TRBJ2-1, with D possibly TRBD2 on 6 matching bases. The CDR3 extends over 16 amino acids. CDR1 and CDR2 from the germline V gene are SEHNR and FQNEAQ (reference sequence). Trimming took off 0 bases at V and 5 bases at J, with 14 bases between the two ends. The CDR3 sequence is CASSLASRTTNNEQFF. The CDR3 DNA reads TGTGCCAGCAGCTTAGCGTCACGGACTACAAACAATGAGCAGTTCTTC. Drawing the rest from reference TRBV7-9 and TRBJ2-1, the complete variable domain is DTGVSQNPRHKITKRGQNVTFRCDPISEHNRLYWYRQTLGQGPEFLTYFQNEAQLEKSRLLSDRFSAERPKGSFSTLEIQRTEQGDSAMYLCASSLASRTTNNEQFFGPGTRLTVL.

CDR3 region: CASSYSNGYTF. As DNA, the CDR3 is TGTGCCAGCAGTTACTCTAATGGCTACACCTTC. The chain employs TRBV6-5 and TRBJ1-2; D remains unclear. Deletions cut 0 bases from V and 6 bases from J, with 2 bases between. The length of the CDR3 is 11 residues. Germline lookup yields CDR1 MNHEY and CDR2 SVGAGI.

CDR3 coding DNA: TGTGCCAGCAACACCCCACTCCTTTCGAGCTCCTACAATGAGCAGTTCTTC. Amino acids: CASNTPLLSSSYNEQFF. The chain uses TRBV2 and TRBJ2-1, with unresolved D. Trimming shortened V by 7 bases and J by 0 bases, and 19 bases separated the two germline ends. The CDR3 covers 17 residues. Germline V gives CDR1 SNHLY, CDR2 FYNNEI.

This clone is labeled medium-sized. This chain connects TRBV2 to TRBJ2-7, with 9 bases identical to TRBD1. The germline V gene encodes CDR1 SNHLY and CDR2 FYNNEI. This CDR3 has 15 residues. V lost 5 bases to trimming and J lost 2 bases; unmatched junction nucleotides: 7. The CDR3 is CASSWGQGNPYEQYF. In DNA, the CDR3 is TGTGCCAGCAGTTGGGGACAGGGCAACCCCTACGAGCAGTACTTC. Supplemented by reference TRBV2 and TRBJ2-7, the full variable domain reads EPEVTQTPSHQVTQMGQEVILRCVPISNHLYFYWYRQILGQKVEFLVSFYNNEISEKSEIFDDQFSVERPDGSNFTLKIRSTKLEDSAMYFCASSWGQGNPYEQYFGPGTRLTVT.

This clone was counted once. The chain has TRBV6-1 and TRBJ1-2; tentative D call: TRBD1 (6 bases). Germline assignment: CDR1 MNHNS and CDR2 SASEGT. The length of the CDR3 is 12 residues. V was cut by 7 bases and J by 5 bases, with 11 bases left in between. The CDR3 loop is CASTTGFYGYTF. CDR3 DNA: TGTGCCAGCACTACAGGGTTTTATGGCTACACCTTC.

The chain joins TRBV4-1 to TRBJ2-7; 12 bases map to TRBD2. In germline, CDR1 is MGHRA, CDR2 YSYEKL. Trimming cost V 6 bases and J 7 bases; bases outside gene matches: 7. The CDR3 runs 14 residues. The CDR3 sequence: CASRRLAGVQEQYF. The CDR3 nucleotides are TGCGCCAGCAGGAGACTAGCGGGAGTTCAGGAGCAGTACTTC.

This chain connects TRBV10-3 to TRBJ2-5; TRBD1 or TRBD2 may be the D gene (6 bases each). This CDR3 has 14 residues. V was trimmed by 0 bases and J by 9 bases, leaving 14 bases between them. Germline CDR1 is ENHRY and CDR2 is SYGVKD. CDR3 protein: CAISESGAREPQYF. The DNA of the CDR3 is TGTGCCATCAGTGAGTCGGGGGCCCGGGAGCCCCAGTACTTC.

This rearrangement joins TRBV19 to TRBJ2-1; 14 bases align to TRBD2. Losses at the gene ends were 5 bases for V and 10 bases for J; bases not matched to a gene: 4. Germline CDR1 and CDR2: LNHDA and SQIVND (reference sequence). The CDR3 extends over 14 amino acids. The CDR3 sequence: CASSPGLAGDEQFF. In DNA form, the CDR3 reads TGTGCCAGTAGTCCGGGACTAGCGGGAGACGAGCAGTTCTTC.

The chain joins TRBV19 to TRBJ2-3; D not certain. V lost 4 bases and J lost 2, with 13 bases in between. Germline V gene data show CDR1 as LNHDA and CDR2 as SQIVND (reference sequence). This CDR3 is built from 15 residues. CDR3 loop: CASSKGLVYTDTQYF. The CDR3 DNA follows: TGTGCCAGTAGTAAGGGTCTAGTCTACACAGATACGCAGTATTTT.

The chain uses TRBV5-1 and TRBJ2-1; no firm D call. V lost 1 base to trimming and J lost 2 bases, with 7 bases between them. The CDR3 loop spans 14 amino acids. Germline lookup yields CDR1 SGHRS and CDR2 YFSETQ. The CDR3 is CASSLMTTYNEQFF. In DNA form, the CDR3 reads TGCGCCAGCAGCTTGATGACAACCTACAATGAGCAGTTCTTC.

This chain uses TRBV7-9 with TRBJ1-4; the match to TRBD1 covers 9 bases. Germline CDR1 and CDR2: SEHNR and FQNEAQ (reference sequence). Unmatched junction bases numbered 6, after V lost 5 bases and J lost 8 bases. This CDR3 comprises 14 residues. The CDR3 coding sequence is TGTGCCAGCAGCCAGGGACAGGGCCGCGAAAAACTGTTTTTT. Translated, it gives CASSQGQGREKLFF.

The chain has TRBV10-3 and TRBJ2-2; 9 nucleotides agree with TRBD1. J gave up 4 bases and V 4 bases, and 7 bases lay outside the gene matches. Germline assignment: CDR1 ENHRY and CDR2 SYGVKD. The CDR3 runs to 16 residues. The CDR3 reads CAISGPGQGTTGELFF. Here the CDR3 DNA reads TGTGCCATCAGTGGTCCGGGACAGGGTACCACCGGGGAGCTGTTTTTT.

This chain links TRBV9 with TRBJ2-5; D unresolved. Germline V gene sequence: CDR1 SGDLS, CDR2 YYNGEE. The CDR3 is made up of 13 amino acids. Trimming shortened V by 3 bases and J by 5 bases, and 11 bases separated the two germline ends. The CDR3, as DNA: TGTGCCAGCAGCGGTTACTTGGCGGAGACCCAGTACTTC. Its translation: CASSGYLAETQYF.

By share, this clone counts as medium-sized (0.01 to 0.1%). This chain joins TRBV6-4 and TRBJ2-2; 8 positions agree with TRBD2. J lost 7 bases, V lost 3 bases, and 1 base had no gene match. The CDR3 has 13 amino acids. The germline gives CDR1 MRHNA, CDR2 SNTAGT. CDR3 sequence: CASSESGSGELFF. CDR3 DNA: TGTGCCAGCAGTGAAAGCGGGAGCGGGGAGCTGTTTTTT.

The chain carries TRBV11-2 and TRBJ2-5; the D is unclear. CDR1 is SGHAT and CDR2 is FQNNGV in the germline V gene. V was clipped by 9 bases and J by 1 base, with 15 bases between them. This CDR3 is 14 amino acids long. CDR3 in amino acids: CASGDFSAQETQYF. CDR3 bases: TGTGCCAGTGGCGATTTCTCAGCCCAAGAGACCCAGTACTTC.

The chain has TRBV7-9 and TRBJ2-5; possible D gene TRBD1, 6 bases. Germline loops: CDR1 SEHNR, CDR2 FQNEAQ (reference sequence). V was cut by 0 bases and J by 2 bases, with 10 bases left in between. CDR3 length: 15 residues. CDR3 protein: CASSLALGTQETQYF. The CDR3 DNA follows: TGTGCCAGCAGCTTAGCGCTCGGGACACAAGAGACCCAGTACTTC. Together with reference TRBV7-9 and TRBJ2-5, the CDR3 gives the full variable domain: DTGVSQNPRHKITKRGQNVTFRCDPISEHNRLYWYRQTLGQGPEFLTYFQNEAQLEKSRLLSDRFSAERPKGSFSTLEIQRTEQGDSAMYLCASSLALGTQETQYFGPGTRLLVL.

The J gene is TRBJ2-1, the V gene TRBV7-9; tentative D call: TRBD2 (5 bases). V was clipped by 11 bases and J by 4 bases, with 21 bases between them. Germline CDR1 and CDR2: SEHNR and FQNEAQ (reference sequence). CDR3 length: 15 residues. DNA for the CDR3: TGTGCCCATACAGAGGAGACTAAAGGGTACAATGAGCAGTTCTTC. Its translation is CAHTEETKGYNEQFF.

The chain is built from TRBV30 and TRBJ2-5; the D gene is possibly TRBD2 (5 bases). This CDR3 region has 13 residues. Germline CDR1 and CDR2: GTSNPN and SVGIG (reference sequence). Trimming shortened V by 5 bases and J by 2 bases, and 12 bases separated the two germline ends. The CDR3, as DNA: TGTGCCTGGGGAGGTGAAGGGCAAGAGACCCAGTACTTC. Its translation is CAWGGEGQETQYF.

V usage is TRBV27 and J usage is TRBJ1-5, with D perhaps matching TRBD1 (6 bases). V lost 8 bases and J lost 7, with 15 bases in between. The V gene's germline CDR1 is MNHEY and CDR2 SMNVEV (reference sequence). This CDR3 is 13 amino acids long. CDR3 protein: CASGSGARQPQHF. DNA for the CDR3: TGTGCCAGCGGCTCAGGGGCTCGGCAGCCCCAGCATTTT.

As concerns this clone: The sample has other DNA sequences that encode this CDR3 too. The chain recombines TRBV27 with TRBJ1-2, with 8 nucleotides matching TRBD1. The CDR3 consists of 13 residues. Germline-derived CDR1 and CDR2 are MNHEY and SMNVEV (reference sequence). With V trimmed by 9 bases and J by 8 bases, 11 bases remained unmatched. The chain's CDR3 is CASYTGTGFGYTF. The CDR3, as DNA: TGTGCCAGTTATACCGGGACAGGATTCGGCTACACCTTC.

The rearrangement uses TRBV20-1 and TRBJ2-7; D gene uncertain. CDR3 length: 11 residues. V lost 2 bases and J lost 6, with 8 bases in between. CDR1 and CDR2 from the germline V gene are DFQATT and SNEGSKA (reference sequence). CDR3 nucleotide sequence: TGCAGTGCTAGAAAGGCCGGCGAGCAGTACTTC. Amino acid sequence: CSARKAGEQYF.

V and J are TRBV10-2 and TRBJ1-3; D possibly corresponds to TRBD1 (5 bases). Germline V CDR1 and CDR2: WSHSY, SAAADI. CDR3 length: 12 residues. The germline V and J ends were trimmed by 6 bases and 4 bases, with 7 bases remaining between them. The CDR3, as DNA: TGCGCCAGCAGGGGGCTCGGAAACACCATATATTTT. Translating gives CASRGLGNTIYF.

This clone was observed a single time. In DNA, the CDR3 is TGTGCCAGCAGTTACTTTAGGGGCCCGGGAGGGTCTGAAGCTTTCTTT. Translating it yields CASSYFRGPGGSEAFF. This chain uses TRBV6-6 with TRBJ1-1; TRBD1 is a possible D gene (5 bases). The CDR3 runs to 16 residues. Germline V lookup: CDR1 MNHNY, CDR2 SVGAGI (reference sequence). With 1 base removed from V and 6 bases from J, the gap between germline ends came to 18 bases.

The chain has TRBV14 and TRBJ1-6, with TRBD1 identical over 9 bases. The length of the CDR3 is 20 residues. V shed 2 bases, J shed 7 bases, and the junction held 18 bases outside the gene matches. Germline loops: CDR1 SGHDN, CDR2 FVKESK. As DNA, the CDR3 is TGTGCCAGCAGCCAATCCCCGGGACAGGGCATAAATATACGGAATTCACCCCTCCACTTT. Its protein product is CASSQSPGQGINIRNSPLHF.

V gene TRBV28 combines with J gene TRBJ1-1; D not resolved. V lost 2 bases and J lost 0, with 7 bases in between. In germline, CDR1 is MDHEN, CDR2 SYDVKM. The CDR3 loop spans 14 amino acids. CDR3 nucleotides: TGTGCCAGCAGTTTAAGTCGTTTGAACACTGAAGCTTTCTTT. Translating gives CASSLSRLNTEAFF.

This clone appeared a single time. V and J are TRBV2 and TRBJ2-2, with 15 bases fitting TRBD2. Unmatched junction bases numbered 2, after V lost 5 bases and J lost 1 base. From germline, CDR1 is SNHLY and CDR2 FYNNEI. This CDR3 is built from 17 residues. The chain's CDR3 is CASSWTSGRVNTGELFF. For the CDR3, the DNA is TGTGCCAGCAGTTGGACTAGCGGGAGGGTGAACACCGGGGAGCTGTTTTTT.

The rearrangement joins TRBV7-8 to TRBJ1-1, with TRBD1 matching 11 bases. The CDR3 length is 14 residues. With V trimmed by 5 bases and J by 9 bases, 8 bases remained unmatched. Looked up from germline, CDR1 is SGHVS and CDR2 is FQNEAQ. The CDR3 reads CASSRTGGSLQAFF. The DNA of the CDR3 is TGTGCCAGCAGCCGGACAGGGGGCTCCCTTCAAGCTTTCTTT.

The chain carries TRBV30 and TRBJ2-4, with D perhaps TRBD2 (7 bases). Germline CDR1 reads GTSNPN; CDR2 reads SVGIG (reference sequence). The CDR3 covers 16 residues. V was trimmed by 0 bases and J by 3 bases, leaving 15 bases between them. Here the CDR3 reads CAWSVPGRGGKNIQYF. CDR3 DNA: TGTGCCTGGAGTGTACCAGGGAGGGGGGGCAAAAACATTCAGTACTTC.

The chain uses TRBV9 and TRBJ2-5; possibly TRBD2 for D (5 bases). The CDR3 has 14 residues. Deletions cut 0 bases from V and 2 bases from J, with 8 bases between. Per the germline V gene, CDR1 is SGDLS and CDR2 is YYNGEE. CDR3 bases: TGTGCCAGCAGCGTAGAGGGAGAGCAAGAGACCCAGTACTTC. It is translated as CASSVEGEQETQYF. The variable domain in full, completed from reference TRBV9 and TRBJ2-5, reads DSGVTQTPKHLITATGQRVTLRCSPRSGDLSVYWYQQSLDQGLQFLIQYYNGEERAKGNILERFSAQQFPDLHSELNLSSLELGDSALYFCASSVEGEQETQYFGPGTRLLVL.

V gene TRBV6-6 combines with J gene TRBJ2-7; 10 nucleotides match TRBD1. Germline V gene sequence: CDR1 MNHNY, CDR2 SVGAGI (reference sequence). V was clipped by 6 bases and J by 7 bases; unmatched bases: 12. The CDR3 loop spans 15 amino acids. DNA for the CDR3: TGTGCCAGCAGAAACTACGGGACAGGGGTGTGGGAGCAGTACTTC. It specifies CASRNYGTGVWEQYF.